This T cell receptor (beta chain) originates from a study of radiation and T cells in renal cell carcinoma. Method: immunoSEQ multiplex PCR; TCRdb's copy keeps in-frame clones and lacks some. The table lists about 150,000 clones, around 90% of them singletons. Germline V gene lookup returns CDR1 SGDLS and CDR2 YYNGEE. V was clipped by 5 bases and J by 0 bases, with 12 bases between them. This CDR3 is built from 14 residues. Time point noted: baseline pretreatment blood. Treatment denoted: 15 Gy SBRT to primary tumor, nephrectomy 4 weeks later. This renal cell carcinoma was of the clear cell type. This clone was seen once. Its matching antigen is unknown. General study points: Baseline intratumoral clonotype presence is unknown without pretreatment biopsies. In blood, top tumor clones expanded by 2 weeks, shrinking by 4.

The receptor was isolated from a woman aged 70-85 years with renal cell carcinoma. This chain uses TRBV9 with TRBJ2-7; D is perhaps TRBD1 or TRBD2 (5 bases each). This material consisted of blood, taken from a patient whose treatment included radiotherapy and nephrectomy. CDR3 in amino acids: CASSPGSPSYEQYF. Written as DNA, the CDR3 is TGTGCCAGCAGTCCAGGGAGCCCCTCCTACGAGCAGTACTTC.